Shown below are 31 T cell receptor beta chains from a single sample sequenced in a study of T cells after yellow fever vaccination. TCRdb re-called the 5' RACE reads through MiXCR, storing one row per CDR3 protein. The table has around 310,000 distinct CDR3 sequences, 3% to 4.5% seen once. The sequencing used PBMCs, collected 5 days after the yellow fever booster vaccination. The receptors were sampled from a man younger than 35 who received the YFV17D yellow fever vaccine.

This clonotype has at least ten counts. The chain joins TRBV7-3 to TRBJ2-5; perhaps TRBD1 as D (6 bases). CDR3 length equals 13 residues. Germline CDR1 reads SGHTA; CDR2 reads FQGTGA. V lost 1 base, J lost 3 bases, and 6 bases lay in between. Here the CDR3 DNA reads TGTGCCAGCAGCTTAAACAGGGAAGAGACCCAGTACTTC. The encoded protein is CASSLNREETQYF. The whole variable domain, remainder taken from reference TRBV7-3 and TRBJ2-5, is GAGVSQTPSNKVTEKGKYVELRCDPISGHTALYWYRQSLGQGPEFLIYFQGTGAADDSGLPNDRFFAVRPEGSVSTLKIQRTERGDSAVYLCASSLNREETQYFGPGTRLLVL.

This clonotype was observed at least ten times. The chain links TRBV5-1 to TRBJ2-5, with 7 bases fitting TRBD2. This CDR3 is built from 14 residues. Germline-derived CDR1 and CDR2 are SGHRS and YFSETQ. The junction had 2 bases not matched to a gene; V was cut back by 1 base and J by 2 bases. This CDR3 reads CASSLKRGQETQYF. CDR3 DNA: TGCGCCAGCAGCTTGAAGCGGGGACAAGAGACCCAGTACTTC.

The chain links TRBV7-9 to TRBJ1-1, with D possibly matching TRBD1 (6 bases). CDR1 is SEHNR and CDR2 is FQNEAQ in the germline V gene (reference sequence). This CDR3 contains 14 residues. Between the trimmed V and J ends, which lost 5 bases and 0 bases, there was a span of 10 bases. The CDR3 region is CASSRTDMNTEAFF. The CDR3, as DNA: TGTGCCAGCAGCCGGACAGACATGAACACTGAAGCTTTCTTT.

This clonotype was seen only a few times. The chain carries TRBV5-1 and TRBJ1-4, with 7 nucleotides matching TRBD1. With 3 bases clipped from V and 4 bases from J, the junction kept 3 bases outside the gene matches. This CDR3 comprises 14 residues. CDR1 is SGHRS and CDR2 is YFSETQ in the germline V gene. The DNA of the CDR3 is TGCGCCAGCAGCTCGGACAGGCGTAATGAAAAACTGTTTTTT. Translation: CASSSDRRNEKLFF.

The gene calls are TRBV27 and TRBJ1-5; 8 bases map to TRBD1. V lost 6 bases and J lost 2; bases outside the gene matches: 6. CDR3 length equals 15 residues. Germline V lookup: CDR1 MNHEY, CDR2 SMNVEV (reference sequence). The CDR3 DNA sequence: TGTGCCAGCAGGACAGGGGTTAGCGGCAATCAGCCCCAGCATTTT. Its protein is CASRTGVSGNQPQHF.

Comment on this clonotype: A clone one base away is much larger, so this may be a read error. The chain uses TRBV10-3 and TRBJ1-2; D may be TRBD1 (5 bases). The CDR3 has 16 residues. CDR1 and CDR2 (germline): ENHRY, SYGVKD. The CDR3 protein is CAISEYRDGANYSYTF. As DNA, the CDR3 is TGTGCCATCAGTGAGTACCGGGACGGAGCTAACTATAGCTACACCTTC.

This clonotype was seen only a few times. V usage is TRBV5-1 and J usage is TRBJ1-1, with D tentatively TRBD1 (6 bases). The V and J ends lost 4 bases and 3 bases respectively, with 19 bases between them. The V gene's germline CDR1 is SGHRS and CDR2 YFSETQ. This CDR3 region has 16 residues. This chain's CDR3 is CASSRITTGMDTEAFF. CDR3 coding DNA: TGCGCCAGCAGCCGCATTACGACAGGTATGGACACTGAAGCTTTCTTT.

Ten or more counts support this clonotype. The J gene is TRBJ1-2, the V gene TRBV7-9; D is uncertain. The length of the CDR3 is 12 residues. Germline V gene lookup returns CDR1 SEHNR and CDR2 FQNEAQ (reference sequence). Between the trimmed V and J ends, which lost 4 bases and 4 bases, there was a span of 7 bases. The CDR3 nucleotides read TGTGCCAGCAGCTCAGGTGTCTATGGCTACACCTTC. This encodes CASSSGVYGYTF.

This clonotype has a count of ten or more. The CDR3 loop is CASSLPRGSHNEQFF. The DNA of the CDR3 is TGTGCCAGCAGCTTACCGCGGGGAAGTCACAATGAGCAGTTCTTC. The J gene is TRBJ2-1, the V gene TRBV7-2; TRBD2 is a possible D gene (6 bases). Germline-derived CDR1 and CDR2 are SGHTA and FQGNSA. Deletions cut 2 bases from V and 5 bases from J, with 13 bases between. There are 15 residues in the CDR3. Full variable domain (remainder filled in from reference TRBV7-2 and TRBJ2-1): GAGVSQSPSNKVTEKGKDVELRCDPISGHTALYWYRQSLGQGLEFLIYFQGNSAPDKSGLPSDRFSAERTGGSVSTLTIQRTQQEDSAVYLCASSLPRGSHNEQFFGPGTRLTVL.

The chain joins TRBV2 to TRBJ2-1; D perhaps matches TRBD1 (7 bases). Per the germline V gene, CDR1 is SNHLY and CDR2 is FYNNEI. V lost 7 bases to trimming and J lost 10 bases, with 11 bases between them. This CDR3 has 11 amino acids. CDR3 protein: CASTRGAEQFF. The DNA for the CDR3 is TGTGCCAGCACCAGGGGGGCAGAGCAGTTCTTC.

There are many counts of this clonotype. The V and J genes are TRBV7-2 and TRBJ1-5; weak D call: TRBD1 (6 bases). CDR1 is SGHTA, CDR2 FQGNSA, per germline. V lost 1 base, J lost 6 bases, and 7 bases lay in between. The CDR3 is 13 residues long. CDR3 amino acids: CASSLDRAQPQHF. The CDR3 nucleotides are TGTGCCAGCAGCTTAGACAGGGCTCAGCCCCAGCATTTT. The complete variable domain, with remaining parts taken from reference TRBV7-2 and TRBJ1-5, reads GAGVSQSPSNKVTEKGKDVELRCDPISGHTALYWYRQSLGQGLEFLIYFQGNSAPDKSGLPSDRFSAERTGGSVSTLTIQRTQQEDSAVYLCASSLDRAQPQHFGDGTRLSIL.

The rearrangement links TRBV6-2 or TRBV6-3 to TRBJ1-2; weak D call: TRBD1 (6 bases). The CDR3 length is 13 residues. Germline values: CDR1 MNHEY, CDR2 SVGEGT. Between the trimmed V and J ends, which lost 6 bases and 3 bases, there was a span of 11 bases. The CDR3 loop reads CASRWTVDYGYTF. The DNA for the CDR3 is TGTGCCAGCAGGTGGACAGTCGACTATGGCTACACCTTC.

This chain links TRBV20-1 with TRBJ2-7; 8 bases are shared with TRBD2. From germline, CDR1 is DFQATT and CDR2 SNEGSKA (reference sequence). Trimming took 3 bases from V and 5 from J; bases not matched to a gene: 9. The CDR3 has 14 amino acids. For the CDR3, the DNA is TGCAGTGCTAGTGATTCAGGCGGGGGGAACGAGCAGTACGTC. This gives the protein CSASDSGGGNEQYV.

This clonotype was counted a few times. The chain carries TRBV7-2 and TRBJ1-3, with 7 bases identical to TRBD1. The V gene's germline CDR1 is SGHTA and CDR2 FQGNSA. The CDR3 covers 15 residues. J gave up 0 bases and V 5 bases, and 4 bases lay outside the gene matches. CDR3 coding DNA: TGTGCCAGCAGCCCGACAGGGCCCTCTGGAAACACCATATATTTT. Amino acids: CASSPTGPSGNTIYF. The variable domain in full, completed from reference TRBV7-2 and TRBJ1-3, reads GAGVSQSPSNKVTEKGKDVELRCDPISGHTALYWYRQSLGQGLEFLIYFQGNSAPDKSGLPSDRFSAERTGGSVSTLTIQRTQQEDSAVYLCASSPTGPSGNTIYFGEGSWLTVV.

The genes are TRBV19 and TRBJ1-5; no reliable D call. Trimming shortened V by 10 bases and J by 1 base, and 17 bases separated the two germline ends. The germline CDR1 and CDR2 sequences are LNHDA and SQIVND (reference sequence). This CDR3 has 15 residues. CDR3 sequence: CATEERAGSNQPQHF. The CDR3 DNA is TGTGCCACCGAAGAGCGGGCGGGGAGCAATCAGCCCCAGCATTTT. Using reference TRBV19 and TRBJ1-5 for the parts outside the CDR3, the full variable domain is DGGITQSPKYLFRKEGQNVTLSCEQNLNHDAMYWYRQDPGQGLRLIYYSQIVNDFQKGDIAEGYSVSREKKESFPLTVTSAQKNPTAFYLCATEERAGSNQPQHFGDGTRLSIL.

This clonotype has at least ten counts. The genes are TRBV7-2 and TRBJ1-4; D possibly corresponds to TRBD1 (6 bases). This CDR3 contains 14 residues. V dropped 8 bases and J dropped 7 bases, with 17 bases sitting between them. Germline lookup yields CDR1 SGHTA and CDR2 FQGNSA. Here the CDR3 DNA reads TGTGCCAGCGCAAGGGGGAGGGTGGCTGAAAAACTGTTTTTT. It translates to CASARGRVAEKLFF. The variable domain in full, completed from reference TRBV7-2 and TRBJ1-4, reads GAGVSQSPSNKVTEKGKDVELRCDPISGHTALYWYRQSLGQGLEFLIYFQGNSAPDKSGLPSDRFSAERTGGSVSTLTIQRTQQEDSAVYLCASARGRVAEKLFFGSGTQLSVL.

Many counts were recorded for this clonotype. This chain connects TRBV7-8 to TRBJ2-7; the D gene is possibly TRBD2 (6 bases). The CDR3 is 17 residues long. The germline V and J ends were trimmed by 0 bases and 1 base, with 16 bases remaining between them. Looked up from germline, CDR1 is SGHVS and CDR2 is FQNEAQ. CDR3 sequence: CASSLAGRRVSSYEQYF. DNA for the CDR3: TGTGCCAGCAGCTTAGCGGGGAGGAGGGTTTCTTCCTACGAGCAGTACTTC.

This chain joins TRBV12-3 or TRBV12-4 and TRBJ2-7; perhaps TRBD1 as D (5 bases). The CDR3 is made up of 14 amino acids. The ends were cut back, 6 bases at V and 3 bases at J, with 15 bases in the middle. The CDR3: CASSIDRYYYEQYF. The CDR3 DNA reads TGTGCCAGCAGCATTGACAGATATTACTACGAGCAGTACTTC.

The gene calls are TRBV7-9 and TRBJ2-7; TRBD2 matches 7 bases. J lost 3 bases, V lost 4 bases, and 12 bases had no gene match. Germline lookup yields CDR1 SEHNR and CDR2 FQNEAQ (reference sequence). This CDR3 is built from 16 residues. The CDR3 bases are TGTGCCAGCAGCTCATATGAGGGAGGGATGGGCTACGAGCAGTACTTC. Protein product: CASSSYEGGMGYEQYF.

This CDR3 is CASSYFPGSGGVGDTQYF. In nucleotides, the CDR3 is TGTGCCAGCAGTTACTTCCCCGGTAGCGGGGGGGTGGGAGATACGCAGTATTTT. The chain uses TRBV6-5 and TRBJ2-3; 11 bases fit TRBD2. This CDR3 region has 18 residues. Germline trimming cut 1 base from V and 5 bases from J; bases unmatched to any gene: 11. Germline CDR1 reads MNHEY; CDR2 reads SVGAGI.

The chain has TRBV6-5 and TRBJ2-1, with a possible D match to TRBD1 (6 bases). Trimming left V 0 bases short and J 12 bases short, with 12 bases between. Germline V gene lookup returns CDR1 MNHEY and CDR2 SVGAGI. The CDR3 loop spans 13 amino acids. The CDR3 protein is CASSYSQGQGQFF. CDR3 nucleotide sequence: TGTGCCAGCAGTTACTCACAGGGTCAGGGGCAGTTCTTC.

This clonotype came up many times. CDR3 residues: CASSYSGLRTQYF. In DNA, the CDR3 is TGTGCCAGCAGTTACTCAGGACTACGTACGCAGTATTTT. The chain recombines TRBV6-2 or TRBV6-3 with TRBJ2-3, with D possibly being TRBD2 (6 bases). V gave up 0 bases and J gave up 8 bases, with 9 bases separating them. This CDR3 comprises 13 residues. The germline gives CDR1 MNHEY, CDR2 SVGEGT.

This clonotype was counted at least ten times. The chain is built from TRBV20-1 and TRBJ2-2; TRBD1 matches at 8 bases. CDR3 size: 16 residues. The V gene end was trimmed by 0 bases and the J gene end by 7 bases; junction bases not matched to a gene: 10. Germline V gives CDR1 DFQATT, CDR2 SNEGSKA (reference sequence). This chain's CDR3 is CSARDGGQGALGELFF. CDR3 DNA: TGCAGTGCTAGAGATGGTGGTCAGGGGGCCCTCGGGGAGCTGTTTTTT.

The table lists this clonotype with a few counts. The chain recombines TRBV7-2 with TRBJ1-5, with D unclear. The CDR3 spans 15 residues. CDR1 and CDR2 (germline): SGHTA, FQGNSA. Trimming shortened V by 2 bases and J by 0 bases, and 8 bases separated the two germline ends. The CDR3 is CASSLTPRSNQPQHF. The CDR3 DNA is TGTGCCAGCAGCTTAACCCCTCGTAGCAATCAGCCCCAGCATTTT.

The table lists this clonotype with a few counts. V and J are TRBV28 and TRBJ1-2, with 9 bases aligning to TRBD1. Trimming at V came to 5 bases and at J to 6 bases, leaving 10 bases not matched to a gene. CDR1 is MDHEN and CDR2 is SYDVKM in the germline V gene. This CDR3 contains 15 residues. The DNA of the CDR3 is TGTGCCAGCAGTCAAAGGACAGGGGTCAGGGATGGCTACACCTTC. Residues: CASSQRTGVRDGYTF.

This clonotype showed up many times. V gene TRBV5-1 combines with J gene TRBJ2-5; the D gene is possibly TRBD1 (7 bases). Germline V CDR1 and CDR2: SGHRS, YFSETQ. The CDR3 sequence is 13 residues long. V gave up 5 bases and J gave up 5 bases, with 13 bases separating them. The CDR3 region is CASSRGDSETQYF. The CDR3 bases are TGCGCCAGCAGTAGGGGGGACAGCGAGACCCAGTACTTC.

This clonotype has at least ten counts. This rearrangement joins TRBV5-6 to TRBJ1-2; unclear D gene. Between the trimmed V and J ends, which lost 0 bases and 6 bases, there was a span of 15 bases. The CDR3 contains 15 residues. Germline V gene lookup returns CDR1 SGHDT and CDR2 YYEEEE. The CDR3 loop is CASSLAAGGIHGYTF. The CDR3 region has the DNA TGTGCCAGCAGCTTGGCCGCCGGAGGGATCCATGGCTACACCTTC.

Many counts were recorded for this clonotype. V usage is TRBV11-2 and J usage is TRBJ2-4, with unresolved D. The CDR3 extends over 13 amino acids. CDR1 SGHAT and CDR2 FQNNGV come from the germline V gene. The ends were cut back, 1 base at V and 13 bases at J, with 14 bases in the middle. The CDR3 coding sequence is TGTGCCAGCAGCTTAGCCACTGTGGCGTTCCAGTACTTC. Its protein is CASSLATVAFQYF.

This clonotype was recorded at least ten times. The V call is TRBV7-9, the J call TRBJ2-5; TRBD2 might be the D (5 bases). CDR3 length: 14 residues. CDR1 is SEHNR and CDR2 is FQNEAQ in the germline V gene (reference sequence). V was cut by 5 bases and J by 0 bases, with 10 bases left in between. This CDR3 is CASSAGVYQETQYF. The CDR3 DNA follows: TGTGCCAGCAGCGCGGGCGTGTACCAAGAGACCCAGTACTTC.

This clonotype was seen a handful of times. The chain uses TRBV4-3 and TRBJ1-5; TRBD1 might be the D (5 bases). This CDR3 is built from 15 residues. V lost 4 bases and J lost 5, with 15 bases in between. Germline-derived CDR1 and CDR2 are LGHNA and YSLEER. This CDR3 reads CASSLRAGLDQPQHF. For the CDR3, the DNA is TGCGCCAGCAGCCTAAGGGCAGGGTTAGATCAGCCCCAGCATTTT.

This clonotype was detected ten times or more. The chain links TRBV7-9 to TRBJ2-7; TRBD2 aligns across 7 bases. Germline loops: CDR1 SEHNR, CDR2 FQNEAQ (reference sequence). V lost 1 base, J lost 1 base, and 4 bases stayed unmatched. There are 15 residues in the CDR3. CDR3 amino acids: CASSLEAGDSYEQYV. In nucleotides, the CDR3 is TGTGCCAGCAGCTTAGAGGCGGGGGATTCCTACGAGCAGTACGTC.